A single TCR beta chain is shown here with its context. What this receptor recognizes is not known. Per-base quality was not reported, and no clone a single base away is much larger than it. This record belongs to a study of blood T cells in healthy people across ages (dated by TCRdb to 2013 to 2016). About the study as a whole: In model experiments, roughly one uniquely barcoded TCR beta cDNA molecule per two T cells was captured by template switching. Using the same blood draw, the study looked at two additional independent replicas of 1 million unique cDNA reads for two donors, one aged 18 to 30 and the other aged 80 or older. Using deep sequencing normalized with unique cDNA molecular identifiers, the study measured how TCR beta repertoire diversity changes with age. To avoid experimental bias, donors of different ages were randomly spread across the sequencing lanes. Donors were grouped into four age groups: young (average 16 years), middle-aged (around 39), aged (about 60) and long-lived (over 80).

The 39 donors, aged roughly 6 to 90 years, were systemically healthy Caucasian individuals from Russia. Each donor gave around 9.9 milliliters of peripheral blood, collected into EDTA-treated Vacutainer tubes. Ficoll-Paque density-gradient centrifugation was used to isolate PBMCs, with at least 7 million per sample. Trizol reagent was used to extract total RNA from PBMCs, with at least 6 micrograms per sample. Naive CD45RAhigh/CD27high T cell percentages were measured by flow cytometry on a PBMC aliquot from every donor. Results the study describes overall, beyond this receptor: Estimates of total diversity from one million sequenced T cells were regarded as lower bounds and underestimates. Donor CMV infection status was unknown, potentially confounding age-related changes in expanded clonotypes. Observed TCR beta diversity per million T cells fell roughly linearly with age, and a significant reduction was already apparent by age about 38. Bulk unsorted PBMC profiling prevented conclusive comparison of naive and antigen-experienced compartments. A strong correlation was found between observed TCR beta diversity and the percentage of naive T cells measured by flow cytometry. Compared with the aged group, the long-lived group had more naive CD4+ T cells, fewer expanded clones and increased TCR diversity, suggesting age selection.

Library preparation used 5' RACE. For sequencing, an Illumina HiSeq 2500 was employed. A second roughly 6 to 11 cycle PCR used a sample-barcoded 5' primer and a J-beta primer mix. A unique molecular identifier was introduced onto each TCR beta cDNA molecule by a template-switch 5' adaptor carrying 12 random nucleotides. At least 2.5 million CDR3-containing paired-end reads were obtained from each sample. First-strand cDNA synthesis was performed from all RNA using the Mint cDNA synthesis kit, with priming by a TRBC-specific oligonucleotide. After uracil-DNA glycosylase treatment, a first 18-cycle PCR used universal primers M1SS and BC2_uni_R on all cDNA. The original pipeline was this. For normalization, 1 million high-quality reads were randomly selected from each sample, with every read carrying a distinct molecular identifier. Reads sharing molecular identifiers were discarded rather than binned into consensus sequences. CDR3 identification, clonotype clustering and error correction used MiTCR with a Q25 quality threshold and the strictest error-elimination algorithm. A nonparametric unseen species model using Euler transformation provided a lower-bound estimate of total TCR beta diversity. TCRdb ran its own pipeline on the public reads, namely fastp trimming at Q25 and MiXCR clone calling, and kept in-frame beta chains. Rows are unified per CDR3 protein, each entry keeping the most common DNA and genes. In this record, the V and J calls reflect TCRdb's handling and not the investigators' own analysis. In all, the sample holds roughly 700,000 distinct CDR3 sequences, and roughly 50% of those were seen once. Approximately 32% of the sample comes from the top ten.

This receptor was taken from a woman in her fifties or sixties in good health. Source material: blood.

The DNA sequence follows: TGTGCCAGCAGTTACAGGGGCTCCTATAATTCACCCCTCCACTTT. Its translation reads: CASSYRGSYNSPLHF. Recombination joined TRBV12-3 or TRBV12-4 with TRBJ1-6, with 7 central nucleotides matching TRBD1. V is pruned by 4 bases and J by 0 bases, leaving 0 bases of the junction without a gene match. From its cysteine to its phenylalanine, the CDR3 spans 15 amino acids. CDR3 DNA only is kept here, 45 bases in frame from base 1.